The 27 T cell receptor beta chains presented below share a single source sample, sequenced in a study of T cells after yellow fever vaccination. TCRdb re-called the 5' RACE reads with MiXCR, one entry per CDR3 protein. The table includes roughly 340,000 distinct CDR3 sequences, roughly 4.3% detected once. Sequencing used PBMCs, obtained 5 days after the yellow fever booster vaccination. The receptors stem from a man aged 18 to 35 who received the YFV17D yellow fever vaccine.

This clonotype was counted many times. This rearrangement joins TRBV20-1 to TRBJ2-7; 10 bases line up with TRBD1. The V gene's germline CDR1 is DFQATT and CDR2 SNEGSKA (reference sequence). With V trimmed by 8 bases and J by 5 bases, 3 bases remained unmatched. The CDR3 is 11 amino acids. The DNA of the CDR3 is TGCAGTCCGGGACAGGGGAACGAGCAGTACTTC. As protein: CSPGQGNEQYF.

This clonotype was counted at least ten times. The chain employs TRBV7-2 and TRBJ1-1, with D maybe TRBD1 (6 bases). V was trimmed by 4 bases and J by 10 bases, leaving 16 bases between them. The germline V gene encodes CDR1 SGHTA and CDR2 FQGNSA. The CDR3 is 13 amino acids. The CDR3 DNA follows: TGTGCCAGCAGCTCACGGCCTATACAGGGAGCTTTCTTT. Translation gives CASSSRPIQGAFF.

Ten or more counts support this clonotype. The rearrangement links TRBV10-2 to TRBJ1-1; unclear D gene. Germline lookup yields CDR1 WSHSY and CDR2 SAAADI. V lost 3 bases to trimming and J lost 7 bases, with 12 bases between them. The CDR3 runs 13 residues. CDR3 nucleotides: TGCGCCAGCAGTGACCCCAAAATCGGTGAAGCTTTCTTT. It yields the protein CASSDPKIGEAFF.

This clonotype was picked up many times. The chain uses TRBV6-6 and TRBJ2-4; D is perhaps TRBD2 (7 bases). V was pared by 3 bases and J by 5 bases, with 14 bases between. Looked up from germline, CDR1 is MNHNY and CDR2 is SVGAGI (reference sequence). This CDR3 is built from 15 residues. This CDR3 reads CASSYSAGAENIQYF. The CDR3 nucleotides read TGTGCCAGCAGTTATTCCGCGGGGGCTGAAAACATTCAGTACTTC.

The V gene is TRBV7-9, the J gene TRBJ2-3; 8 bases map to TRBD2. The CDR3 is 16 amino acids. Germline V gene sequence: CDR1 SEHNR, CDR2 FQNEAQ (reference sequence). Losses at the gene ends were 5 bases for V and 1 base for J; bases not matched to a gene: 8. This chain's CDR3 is CASSPLGRGGTDTQYF. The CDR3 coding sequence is TGTGCCAGCAGCCCCTTAGGGCGGGGGGGCACAGATACGCAGTATTTT. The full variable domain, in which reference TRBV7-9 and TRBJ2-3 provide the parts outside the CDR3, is DTGVSQNPRHKITKRGQNVTFRCDPISEHNRLYWYRQTLGQGPEFLTYFQNEAQLEKSRLLSDRFSAERPKGSFSTLEIQRTEQGDSAMYLCASSPLGRGGTDTQYFGPGTRLTVL.

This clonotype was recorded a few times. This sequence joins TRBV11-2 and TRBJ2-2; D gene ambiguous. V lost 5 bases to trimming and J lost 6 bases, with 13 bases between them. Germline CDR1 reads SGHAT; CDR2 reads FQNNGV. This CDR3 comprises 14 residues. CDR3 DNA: TGTGCCAGCAGCGCCTCCGGAAGGTCCGGGGAGCTGTTTTTT. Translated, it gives CASSASGRSGELFF.

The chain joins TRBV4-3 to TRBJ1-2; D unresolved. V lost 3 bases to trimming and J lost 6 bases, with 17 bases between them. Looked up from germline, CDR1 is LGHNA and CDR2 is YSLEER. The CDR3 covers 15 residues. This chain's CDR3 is CASSQNWASNNGYTF. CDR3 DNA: TGCGCCAGCAGCCAGAATTGGGCGAGTAATAATGGCTACACCTTC.

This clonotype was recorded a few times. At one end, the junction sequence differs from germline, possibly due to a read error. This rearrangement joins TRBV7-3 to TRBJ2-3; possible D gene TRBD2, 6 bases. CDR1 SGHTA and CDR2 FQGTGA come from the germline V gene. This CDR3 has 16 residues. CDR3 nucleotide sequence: TGTGCCAGCAGCCTAACCCTGGCGGGGTTCACAGATACGCAGTATTTT. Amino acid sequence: CASSLTLAGFTDTQYF. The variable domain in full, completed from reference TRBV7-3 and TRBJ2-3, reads GAGVSQTPSNKVTEKGKYVELRCDPISGHTALYWYRQSLGQGPEFLIYFQGTGAADDSGLPNDRFFAVRPEGSVSTLKIQRTERGDSAVYLCASSLTLAGFTDTQYFGPGTRLTVL.

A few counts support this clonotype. Here the CDR3 reads CASSPMLFRDTQYF. The CDR3 region has the DNA TGTGCCAGCAGCCCGATGCTATTCCGGGATACGCAGTATTTT. The V and J genes are TRBV7-2 and TRBJ2-3; D gene uncertain. Germline V CDR1 and CDR2: SGHTA, FQGNSA. The CDR3 has 14 residues. The V end was cut by 5 bases, the J end by 6 bases, with 15 bases between.

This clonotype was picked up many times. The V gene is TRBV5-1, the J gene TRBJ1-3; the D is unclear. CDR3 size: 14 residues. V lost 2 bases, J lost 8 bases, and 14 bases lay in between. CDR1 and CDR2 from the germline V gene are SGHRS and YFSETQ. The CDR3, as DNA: TGCGCCAGCAGCTTAAGGGCCATCGGGGACACCATATATTTT. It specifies CASSLRAIGDTIYF.

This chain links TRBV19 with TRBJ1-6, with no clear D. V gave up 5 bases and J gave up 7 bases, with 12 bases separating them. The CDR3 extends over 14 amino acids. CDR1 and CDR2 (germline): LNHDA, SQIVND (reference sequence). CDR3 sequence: CASSYGLENSPLHF. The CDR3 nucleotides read TGTGCCAGTAGTTATGGCTTAGAGAATTCACCCCTCCACTTT.

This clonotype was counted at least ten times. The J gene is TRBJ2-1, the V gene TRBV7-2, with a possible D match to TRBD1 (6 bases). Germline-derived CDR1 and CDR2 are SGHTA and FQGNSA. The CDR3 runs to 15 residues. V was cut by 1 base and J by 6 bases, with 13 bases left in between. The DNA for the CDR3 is TGTGCCAGCAGCTTAGACAGGGCCGCGCGCAATGAGCAGTTCTTC. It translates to CASSLDRAARNEQFF.

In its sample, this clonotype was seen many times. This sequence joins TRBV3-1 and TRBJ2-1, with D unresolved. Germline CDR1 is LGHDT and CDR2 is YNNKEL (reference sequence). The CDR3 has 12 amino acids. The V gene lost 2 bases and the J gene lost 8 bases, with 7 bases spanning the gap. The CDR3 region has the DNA TGTGCCAGCAGCCAATTTTGGGATGAGCAGTTCTTC. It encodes CASSQFWDEQFF.

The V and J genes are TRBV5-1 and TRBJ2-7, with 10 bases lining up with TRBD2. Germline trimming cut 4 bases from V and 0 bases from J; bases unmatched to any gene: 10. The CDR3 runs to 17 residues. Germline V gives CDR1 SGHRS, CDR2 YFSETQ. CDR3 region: CASSPSVSSGSSYEQYF. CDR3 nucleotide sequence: TGCGCCAGCAGCCCGTCGGTCTCTAGCGGGAGCTCCTACGAGCAGTACTTC.

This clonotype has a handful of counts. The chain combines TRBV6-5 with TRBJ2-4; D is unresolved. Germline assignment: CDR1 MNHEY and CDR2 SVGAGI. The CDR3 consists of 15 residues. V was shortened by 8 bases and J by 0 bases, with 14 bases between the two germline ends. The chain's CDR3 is CASASYPLAKNIQYF. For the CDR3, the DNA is TGTGCCAGCGCGAGTTACCCACTAGCCAAAAACATTCAGTACTTC.

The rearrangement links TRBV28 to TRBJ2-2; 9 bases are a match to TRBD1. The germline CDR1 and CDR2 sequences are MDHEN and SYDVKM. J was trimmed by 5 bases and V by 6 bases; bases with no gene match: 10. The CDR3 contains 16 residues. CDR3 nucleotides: TGTGCCAGCAGCTTACAGGGGGCAAGGCGTACCGGGGAGCTGTTTTTT. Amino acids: CASSLQGARRTGELFF.

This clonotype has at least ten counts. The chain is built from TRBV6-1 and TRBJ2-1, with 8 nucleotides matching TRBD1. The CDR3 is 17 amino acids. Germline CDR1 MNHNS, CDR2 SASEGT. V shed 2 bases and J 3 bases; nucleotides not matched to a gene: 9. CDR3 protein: CASSEPRYGQGYNEQFF. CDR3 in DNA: TGTGCCAGCAGTGAACCGCGCTATGGACAGGGCTACAATGAGCAGTTCTTC.

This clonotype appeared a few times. The DNA for the CDR3 is TGTGCCAGCAGTCCCCTGGATAGGAGCAATCAGCCCCAGCATTTT. Amino acid sequence: CASSPLDRSNQPQHF. The rearrangement links TRBV28 to TRBJ1-5; D gene unclear. Germline V CDR1 and CDR2: MDHEN, SYDVKM. There are 15 residues in the CDR3. Trimming left V 5 bases short and J 1 base short, with 12 bases between.

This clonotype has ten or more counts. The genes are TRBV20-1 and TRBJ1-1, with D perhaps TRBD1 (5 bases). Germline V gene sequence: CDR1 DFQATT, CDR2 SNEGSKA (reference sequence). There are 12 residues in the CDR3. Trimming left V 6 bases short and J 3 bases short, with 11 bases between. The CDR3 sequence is CSAPKQDTEAFF. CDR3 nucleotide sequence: TGCAGTGCCCCGAAACAGGACACTGAAGCTTTCTTT.

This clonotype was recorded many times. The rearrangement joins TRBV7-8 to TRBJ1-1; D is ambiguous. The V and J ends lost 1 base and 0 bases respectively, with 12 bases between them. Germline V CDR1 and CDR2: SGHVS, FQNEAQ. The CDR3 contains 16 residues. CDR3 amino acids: CASSLDPGHMNTEAFF. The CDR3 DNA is TGTGCCAGCAGCTTAGATCCGGGCCACATGAACACTGAAGCTTTCTTT.

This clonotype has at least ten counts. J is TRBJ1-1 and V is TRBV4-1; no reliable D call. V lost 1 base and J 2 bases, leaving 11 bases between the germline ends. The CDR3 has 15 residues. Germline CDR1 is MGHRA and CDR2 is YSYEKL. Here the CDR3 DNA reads TGCGCCAGCAGCCAAGCAAGACTGACCAACACTGAAGCTTTCTTT. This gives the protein CASSQARLTNTEAFF.

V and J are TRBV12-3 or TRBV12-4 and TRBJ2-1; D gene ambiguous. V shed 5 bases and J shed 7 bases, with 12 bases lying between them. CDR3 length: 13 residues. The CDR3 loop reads CASSPTVYNEQFF. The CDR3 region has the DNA TGTGCCAGCAGTCCGACGGTCTATAATGAGCAGTTCTTC.

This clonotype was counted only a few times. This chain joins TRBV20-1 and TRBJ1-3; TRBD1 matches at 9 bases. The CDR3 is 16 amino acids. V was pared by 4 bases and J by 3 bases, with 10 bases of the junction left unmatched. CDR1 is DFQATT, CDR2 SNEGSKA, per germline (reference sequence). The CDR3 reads CSANIRDRVFGNTIYF. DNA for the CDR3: TGCAGTGCTAATATCCGGGACAGGGTATTTGGAAACACCATATATTTT.

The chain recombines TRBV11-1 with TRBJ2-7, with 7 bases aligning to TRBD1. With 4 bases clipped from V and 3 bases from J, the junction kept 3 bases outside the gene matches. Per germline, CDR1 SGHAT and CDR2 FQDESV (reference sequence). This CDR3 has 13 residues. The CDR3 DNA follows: TGTGCCAGCAGCTCCAGGGGGAACTACGAGCAGTACTTC. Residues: CASSSRGNYEQYF.

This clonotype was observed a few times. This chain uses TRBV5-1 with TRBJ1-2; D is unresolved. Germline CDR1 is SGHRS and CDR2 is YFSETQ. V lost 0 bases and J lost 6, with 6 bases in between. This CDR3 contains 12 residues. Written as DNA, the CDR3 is TGCGCCAGCAGCTTGGCCTTCGATGGCTACACCTTC. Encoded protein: CASSLAFDGYTF.

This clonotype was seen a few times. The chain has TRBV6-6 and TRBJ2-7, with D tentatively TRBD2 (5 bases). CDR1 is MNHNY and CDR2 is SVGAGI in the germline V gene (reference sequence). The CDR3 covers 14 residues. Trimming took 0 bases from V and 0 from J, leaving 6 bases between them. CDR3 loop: CASSYSRASYEQYF. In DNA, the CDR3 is TGTGCCAGCAGTTACTCGCGGGCCTCCTACGAGCAGTACTTC.

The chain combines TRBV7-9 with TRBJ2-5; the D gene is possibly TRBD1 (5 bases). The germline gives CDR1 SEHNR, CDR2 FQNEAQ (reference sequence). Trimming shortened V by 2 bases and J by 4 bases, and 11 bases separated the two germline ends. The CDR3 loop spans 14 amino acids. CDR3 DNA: TGTGCCAGCAGCTTAACCGGGCAGGGAGAGACCCAGTACTTC. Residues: CASSLTGQGETQYF.